One sample yielded the 20 T cell receptor beta chains listed below, sequenced in a study of T cells in Graves' hyperthyroidism and ophthalmopathy. Using RNA transcripts as the source, TCR beta CDR3 regions were amplified. RT-PCR in the first round (using the HTBI primer set) targeted the TCR CDR3. MiXCR, run by TCRdb on the multiplex PCR reads, gives a single entry per CDR3 protein. The sample carries more than 500,000 distinct CDR3 sequences, roughly 14% recorded once. The specimen was blood. The receptor set was obtained from a woman aged 35 to 49 with Graves' ophthalmopathy.

The J gene is TRBJ2-5, the V gene TRBV19; D remains unclear. Germline values: CDR1 LNHDA, CDR2 SQIVND (reference sequence). This CDR3 region has 16 residues. V lost 5 bases, J lost 4 bases, and 20 bases lay in between. CDR3 amino acids: CASSPSPEVGRETQYF. The DNA of the CDR3 is TGTGCCAGTAGTCCCTCCCCCGAAGTGGGCCGAGAGACCCAGTACTTC. The full variable domain, its missing parts supplied by reference TRBV19 and TRBJ2-5, is DGGITQSPKYLFRKEGQNVTLSCEQNLNHDAMYWYRQDPGQGLRLIYYSQIVNDFQKGDIAEGYSVSREKKESFPLTVTSAQKNPTAFYLCASSPSPEVGRETQYFGPGTRLLVL.

In this sample, this clonotype turned up many times. The chain links TRBV10-2 to TRBJ2-2; 8 bases align to TRBD1. Germline CDR1 is WSHSY and CDR2 is SAAADI. The CDR3 runs 16 residues. Trimming removed 5 bases from V and 1 base from J; junction bases left unmatched: 6. The CDR3 region has the DNA TGCGCCAGCAGTTTTACCGGGACAGGGAACACCGGGGAGCTGTTTTTT. This sequence encodes CASSFTGTGNTGELFF.

This clonotype was observed at least ten times. The CDR3 coding sequence is TGTGCCAGCAGCATTTCCCGGGTCCCCCTGAATGAGCAGTTCTTC. Protein: CASSISRVPLNEQFF. The chain has TRBV7-8 and TRBJ2-1; D is unclear. The CDR3 is 15 residues long. CDR1 is SGHVS, CDR2 FQNEAQ, per germline. V gave up 5 bases and J gave up 7 bases, with 18 bases separating them. Full variable domain (rest looked up from reference TRBV7-8 and TRBJ2-1): GAGVSQSPRYKVAKRGQDVALRCDPISGHVSLFWYQQALGQGPEFLTYFQNEAQLDKSGLPSDRFFAERPEGSVSTLKIQRTQQEDSAVYLCASSISRVPLNEQFFGPGTRLTVL.

This clonotype occurred many times. This rearrangement joins TRBV27 to TRBJ1-1; D is perhaps TRBD1 (5 bases). The V end lost 3 bases, the J end lost 3 bases, and 11 bases lay between the germline ends. This CDR3 has 14 amino acids. From germline, CDR1 is MNHEY and CDR2 SMNVEV (reference sequence). The CDR3 sequence: CASSFLKGHTEAFF. CDR3 sequence (DNA): TGTGCCAGCAGTTTCTTAAAGGGGCACACTGAAGCTTTCTTT.

This clonotype was picked up many times. V is TRBV10-3 and J is TRBJ1-2, with a tentative D call TRBD1 (5 bases). V dropped 5 bases and J dropped 4 bases, with 14 bases sitting between them. Germline V gene lookup returns CDR1 ENHRY and CDR2 SYGVKD. There are 14 residues in the CDR3. CDR3 residues: CAISRRDFPYGYTF. CDR3 DNA sequence: TGTGCCATCAGTCGCAGGGACTTCCCCTATGGCTACACCTTC.

This clonotype was observed at least ten times. The chain joins TRBV7-3 to TRBJ2-7; a weak D match, TRBD2 (6 bases). Germline values: CDR1 SGHTA, CDR2 FQGTGA. V was clipped by 1 base and J by 3 bases, with 19 bases between them. The CDR3 loop spans 17 amino acids. CDR3 sequence: CASSLITGEEVDYEQYF. The CDR3 nucleotides are TGTGCCAGCAGCTTAATTACCGGGGAGGAGGTAGACTACGAGCAGTACTTC. Based on the CDR3 plus reference TRBV7-3 and TRBJ2-7, the full variable domain is GAGVSQTPSNKVTEKGKYVELRCDPISGHTALYWYRQSLGQGPEFLIYFQGTGAADDSGLPNDRFFAVRPEGSVSTLKIQRTERGDSAVYLCASSLITGEEVDYEQYFGPGTRLTVT.

The sample holds many counts of this clonotype. The V gene is TRBV29-1, the J gene TRBJ1-1; TRBD1 aligns across 7 bases. The CDR3 is made up of 14 amino acids. Germline CDR1 and CDR2: SQVTM and ANQGSEA. Trimming took 7 bases from V and 7 from J; bases not matched to a gene: 15. The CDR3 here is CSAVGRGLRVEAFF. The CDR3 coding sequence is TGCAGCGCCGTTGGAAGGGGGCTCAGGGTTGAAGCTTTCTTT.

This clonotype showed up many times. The chain is built from TRBV6-1 and TRBJ1-2; D perhaps matches TRBD1 (5 bases). Trimming left V 6 bases short and J 4 bases short, with 15 bases between. Germline CDR1 and CDR2: MNHNS and SASEGT. The CDR3 sequence is 14 residues long. The CDR3 DNA follows: TGTGCCAGCAGCTCCGGGACCCCATCCTATGGCTACACCTTC. Its protein product is CASSSGTPSYGYTF.

This chain joins TRBV6-2 or TRBV6-3 and TRBJ2-5; 8 nucleotides line up with TRBD2. The junction had 14 bases not matched to a gene; V was cut back by 0 bases and J by 5 bases. CDR1 and CDR2 from the germline V gene are MNHEY and SVGEGT. The CDR3 is 18 amino acids. The CDR3 DNA follows: TGTGCCAGCAGTTACTCGGGCAGTTACGGACTAGCAGGCGAGACCCAGTACTTC. Protein sequence: CASSYSGSYGLAGETQYF.

This clonotype has at least ten counts. This rearrangement joins TRBV6-5 to TRBJ2-1; D perhaps matches TRBD2 (6 bases). The CDR3 totals 15 residues. Per germline, CDR1 MNHEY and CDR2 SVGAGI. The V gene lost 0 bases and the J gene lost 5 bases, with 11 bases spanning the gap. CDR3 sequence (DNA): TGTGCCAGCAGTTACTCGTTTGGGAGGAACAATGAGCAGTTCTTC. Translation gives CASSYSFGRNNEQFF.

Ten or more counts support this clonotype. The V and J genes are TRBV28 and TRBJ2-7; the match to TRBD2 covers 9 bases. V lost 5 bases to trimming and J lost 4 bases; unmatched junction nucleotides: 9. Germline V gene data show CDR1 as MDHEN and CDR2 as SYDVKM. The CDR3 is 15 amino acids. As DNA, the CDR3 is TGTGCCAGCAGTCCCCCGACTAGCGGTCCTTACGAGCAGTACTTC. Its protein is CASSPPTSGPYEQYF.

This clonotype was picked up many times. The chain employs TRBV28 and TRBJ2-4, with 8 bases that match TRBD1. V dropped 10 bases and J dropped 9; count of bases not matched to a gene: 11. Looked up from germline, CDR1 is MDHEN and CDR2 is SYDVKM. The CDR3 spans 13 residues. The CDR3 sequence: CATTQGAGSIQYF. The CDR3 DNA reads as TGTGCCACCACGCAGGGGGCCGGGAGCATTCAGTACTTC. The full variable domain, rest sourced from reference TRBV28 and TRBJ2-4, is DVKVTQSSRYLVKRTGEKVFLECVQDMDHENMFWYRQDPGLGLRLIYFSYDVKMKEKGDIPEGYSVSREKKERFSLILESASTNQTSMYLCATTQGAGSIQYFGAGTRLSVL.

This clonotype showed up many times. The V gene is TRBV15, the J gene TRBJ2-3; perhaps TRBD2 as D (6 bases). Trimming stripped 1 base from V and 5 bases from J, with 13 bases between. The CDR3 covers 15 residues. Germline values: CDR1 LNHNV, CDR2 YYDKDF (reference sequence). CDR3 bases: TGTGCCACCAGCAGAGGGGATTCGACTAGAGATACGCAGTATTTT. As protein: CATSRGDSTRDTQYF.

This clonotype was seen at least ten times. The V and J genes are TRBV19 and TRBJ1-1; TRBD1 matches at 7 bases. CDR3 length equals 15 residues. Looked up from germline, CDR1 is LNHDA and CDR2 is SQIVND (reference sequence). The J segment lost 4 bases and the V segment lost 3 bases, leaving 8 bases of the junction unmatched. The CDR3 loop is CASSIHRGDGTEAFF. The CDR3 nucleotides read TGTGCCAGTAGTATCCACAGGGGTGATGGCACTGAAGCTTTCTTT. Together with reference TRBV19 and TRBJ1-1, the CDR3 gives the full variable domain: DGGITQSPKYLFRKEGQNVTLSCEQNLNHDAMYWYRQDPGQGLRLIYYSQIVNDFQKGDIAEGYSVSREKKESFPLTVTSAQKNPTAFYLCASSIHRGDGTEAFFGQGTRLTVV.

At least ten counts were recorded for this clonotype. CDR3: CASHERWGTEAFF. The CDR3 DNA sequence: TGTGCCAGTCACGAAAGGTGGGGAACTGAAGCTTTCTTT. The genes are TRBV2 and TRBJ1-1; D unresolved. The germline V and J ends were trimmed by 9 bases and 5 bases, with 16 bases remaining between them. The CDR3 loop spans 13 amino acids. Germline lookup yields CDR1 SNHLY and CDR2 FYNNEI.

This clonotype was counted ten times or more. The rearrangement joins TRBV20-1 to TRBJ1-1; a possible D gene is TRBD1 (6 bases). The CDR3 contains 14 residues. V dropped 7 bases and J dropped 1 base, with 16 bases sitting between them. Germline V gene sequence: CDR1 DFQATT, CDR2 SNEGSKA (reference sequence). For the CDR3, the DNA is TGCAGTGTAGACCCCAGGGGTGCGAACACTGAAGCTTTCTTT. It yields the protein CSVDPRGANTEAFF.

This clonotype was counted a few times. The chain recombines TRBV4-1 with TRBJ1-1, with D unclear. Germline-derived CDR1 and CDR2 are MGHRA and YSYEKL. The CDR3 is 15 amino acids. The V end lost 1 base, the J end lost 6 bases, and 15 bases lay between the germline ends. The CDR3 spells CASSQAHHPGAEAFF. The CDR3 DNA reads TGCGCCAGCAGCCAAGCCCATCATCCCGGGGCTGAAGCTTTCTTT.

This clonotype has at least ten counts. This chain uses TRBV19 with TRBJ2-7, with D tentatively TRBD1 (6 bases). The CDR3 runs 15 residues. Germline CDR1 LNHDA, CDR2 SQIVND (reference sequence). V was trimmed by 5 bases and J by 7 bases, leaving 21 bases between them. The CDR3 is CASSPRTAERVEQYF. DNA for the CDR3: TGTGCCAGTAGTCCGAGGACAGCCGAGCGTGTAGAGCAGTACTTC.

This clonotype showed up many times. The rearrangement links TRBV28 to TRBJ2-7, with a tentative D call TRBD2 (6 bases). Germline values: CDR1 MDHEN, CDR2 SYDVKM. The V and J ends lost 11 bases and 3 bases respectively, with 20 bases between them. This CDR3 has 14 residues. The CDR3 nucleotides read TGTGCCTCCCATTCCTCCCGGGAGCACTACGAGCAGTACTTC. It encodes CASHSSREHYEQYF.

In this sample, this clonotype turned up many times. V usage is TRBV20-1 and J usage is TRBJ2-5; unclear D gene. Trimming removed 6 bases from V and 5 bases from J, with 7 bases in between. The CDR3 runs to 10 residues. CDR1 and CDR2 (germline): DFQATT, SNEGSKA (reference sequence). The CDR3 loop is CSADMETQYF. In DNA form, the CDR3 reads TGCAGTGCCGATATGGAGACCCAGTACTTC.